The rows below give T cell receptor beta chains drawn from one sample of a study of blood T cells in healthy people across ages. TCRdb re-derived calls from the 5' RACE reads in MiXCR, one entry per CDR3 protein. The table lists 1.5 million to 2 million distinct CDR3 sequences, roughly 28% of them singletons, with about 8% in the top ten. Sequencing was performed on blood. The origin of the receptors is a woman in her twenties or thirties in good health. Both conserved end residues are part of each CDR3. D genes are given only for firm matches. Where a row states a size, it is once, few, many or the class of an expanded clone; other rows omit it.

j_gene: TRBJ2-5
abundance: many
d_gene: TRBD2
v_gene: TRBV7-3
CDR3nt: TGTGCCAGCAGCATGAGCGGGGGGCGGGAAGAGACCCAGTACTTC
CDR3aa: CASSMSGGREETQYF

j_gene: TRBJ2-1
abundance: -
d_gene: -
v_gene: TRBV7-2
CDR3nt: TGTGCCAGCAGCTTAGAGGGAGAGGGTATCGATGAGCAGTTCTTC
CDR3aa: CASSLEGEGIDEQFF

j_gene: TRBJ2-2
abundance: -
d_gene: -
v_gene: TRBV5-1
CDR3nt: TGCGCCAGCAGTATGCGGGGCCCCGGGGAGCTGTTTTTT
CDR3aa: CASSMRGPGELFF

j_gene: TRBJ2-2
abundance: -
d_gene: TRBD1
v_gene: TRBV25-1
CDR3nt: TGTGCCACAGACAGGGGGGCGGGGGAGCTGTTTTTT
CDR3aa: CATDRGAGELFF

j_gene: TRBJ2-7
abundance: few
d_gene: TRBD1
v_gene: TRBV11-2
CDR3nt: TGTGCCAGGGAGAGAGACAGGGGCCACGAGCAGTACTTC
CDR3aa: CARERDRGHEQYF

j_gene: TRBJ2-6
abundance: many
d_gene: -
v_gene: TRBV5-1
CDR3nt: TGTGCCAGCAGCCTACAGAACTCTGGGGCCAACGTCCTGACTTTC
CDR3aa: CASSLQNSGANVLTF

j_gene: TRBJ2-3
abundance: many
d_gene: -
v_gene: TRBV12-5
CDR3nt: TGTGCTACCAGCCCGGGTAGGGTAACAGATACGCAGTATTTT
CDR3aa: CATSPGRVTDTQYF

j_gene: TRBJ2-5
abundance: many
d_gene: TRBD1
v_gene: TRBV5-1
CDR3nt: TGCGCCAGCAGCTCCGACAGGGAATCAGAGACCCAGTACTTC
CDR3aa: CASSSDRESETQYF

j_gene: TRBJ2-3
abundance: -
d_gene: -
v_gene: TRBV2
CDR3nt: TGTGCCAGCAAGCCAGGAACTAGGGCGCAGTATTTT
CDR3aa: CASKPGTRAQYF

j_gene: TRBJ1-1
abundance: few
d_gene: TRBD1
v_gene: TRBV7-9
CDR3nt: TGTGCCAGCAGCTCACGGACAGGGGGACGGACTGAAGCTTTCTTT
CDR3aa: CASSSRTGGRTEAFF

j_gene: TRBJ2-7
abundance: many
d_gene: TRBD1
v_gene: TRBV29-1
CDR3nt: TGCAGCGCCCAGGGGGACGGGCACTACGAGCAGTACTTC
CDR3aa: CSAQGDGHYEQYF

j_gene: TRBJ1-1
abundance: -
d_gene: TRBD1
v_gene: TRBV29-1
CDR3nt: TGCAGCGTCGCAGGGGGCACGGCTGAAGCTTTCTTT
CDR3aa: CSVAGGTAEAFF

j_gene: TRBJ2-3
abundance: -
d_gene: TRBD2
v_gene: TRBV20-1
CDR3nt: TGCAGTGCTTGGCTAGCGGGAGGGAAGGGCACAGATACGCAGTATTTT
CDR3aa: CSAWLAGGKGTDTQYF

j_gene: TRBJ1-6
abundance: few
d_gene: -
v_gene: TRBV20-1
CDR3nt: TGCAGTGCCACCCTGGGGAACTCCTATAATTCACCCCTCCACTTT
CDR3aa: CSATLGNSYNSPLHF

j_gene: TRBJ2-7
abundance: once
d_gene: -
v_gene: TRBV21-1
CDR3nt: TGTGCCAGCAGCTCAACGACAGGGGGCGCGGGGTCCTACGAGCAGTACTTC
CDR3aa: CASSSTTGGAGSYEQYF

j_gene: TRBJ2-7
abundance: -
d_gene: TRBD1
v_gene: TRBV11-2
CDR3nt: TGTGCCAGCAGCGGAACGACAGGGGGCTACGAGCAGTACTTC
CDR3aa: CASSGTTGGYEQYF

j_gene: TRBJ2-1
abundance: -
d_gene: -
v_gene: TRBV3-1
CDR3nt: TGTGCCAGCAGCCAAGATTACTTGCCCTTAGATGAGCAGTTCTTC
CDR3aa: CASSQDYLPLDEQFF